The entry below gives a single T cell receptor (beta chain) sequence along with its context. CDR3 length: 14 residues. Trimming cost V 7 bases and J 1 base; bases outside gene matches: 2. Germline V gene data show CDR1 as SNHLY and CDR2 as FYNNEI. The data derive from a study of blood T cell repertoires in COVID-19. On the study more broadly: Researchers got acute and convalescent COVID-19 samples from the United States, Italy and Spain. PBMCs, B-cell-depleted T cells, or T cells provided the cDNA or gDNA that made up the material.

TCRdb keeps only in-frame clones here, not all; method: immunoSEQ multiplex PCR. The sample shows 65,000 or so clones, 75% to 90% of them seen only once. Specimen: peripheral blood. The receptor was derived from a man older than 75 with acute or convalescent COVID-19. J is TRBJ1-5 and V is TRBV2, with 9 bases matching TRBD1. Written as DNA, the CDR3 is TGTGCCAGCAACGGACAGGGGAGCAATCAGCCCCAGCATTTT. Translating gives CASNGQGSNQPQHF.